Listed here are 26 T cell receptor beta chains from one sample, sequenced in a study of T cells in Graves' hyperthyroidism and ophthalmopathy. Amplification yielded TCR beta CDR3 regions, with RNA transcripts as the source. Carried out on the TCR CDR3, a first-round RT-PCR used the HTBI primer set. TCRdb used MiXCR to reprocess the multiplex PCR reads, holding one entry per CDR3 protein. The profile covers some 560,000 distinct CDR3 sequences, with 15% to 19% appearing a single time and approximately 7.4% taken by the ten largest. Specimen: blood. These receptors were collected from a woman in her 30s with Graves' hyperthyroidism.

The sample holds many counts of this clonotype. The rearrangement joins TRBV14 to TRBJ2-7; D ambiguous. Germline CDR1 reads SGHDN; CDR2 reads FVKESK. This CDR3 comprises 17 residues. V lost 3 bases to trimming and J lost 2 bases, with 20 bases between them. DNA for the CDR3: TGTGCCAGCAGCCAGCGGTTTGGAATCGGGTGGACCTACGAGCAGTACTTC. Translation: CASSQRFGIGWTYEQYF.

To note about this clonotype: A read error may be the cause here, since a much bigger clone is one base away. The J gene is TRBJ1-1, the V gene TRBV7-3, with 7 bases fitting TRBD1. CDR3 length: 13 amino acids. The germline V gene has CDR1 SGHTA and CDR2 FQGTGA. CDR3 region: CTSSRRQGTEAFF. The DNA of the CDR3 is TGTACCAGCAGCAGACGACAGGGCACTGAAGCTTTCTTT.

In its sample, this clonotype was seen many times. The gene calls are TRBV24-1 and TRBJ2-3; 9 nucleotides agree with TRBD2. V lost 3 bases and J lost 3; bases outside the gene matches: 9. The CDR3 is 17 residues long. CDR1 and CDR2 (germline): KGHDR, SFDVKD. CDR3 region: CATSDRISGRGTDTQYF. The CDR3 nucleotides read TGTGCCACCAGTGATCGCATTAGCGGGAGAGGGACAGATACGCAGTATTTT.

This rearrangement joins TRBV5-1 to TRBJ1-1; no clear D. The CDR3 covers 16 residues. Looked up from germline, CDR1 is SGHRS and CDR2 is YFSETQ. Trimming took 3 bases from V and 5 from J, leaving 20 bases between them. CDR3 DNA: TGCGCCAGCAGCTATGCCCGAATGGACGGAGGGACTGAAGCTTTCTTT. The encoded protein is CASSYARMDGGTEAFF.

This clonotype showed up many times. CDR3 bases: TGTGCCAGCAGTTACCGGCCAGATTACGAGCAGTACTTC. This sequence encodes CASSYRPDYEQYF. The rearrangement uses TRBV6-2 or TRBV6-3 and TRBJ2-7; unclear D gene. The V gene lost 2 bases and the J gene lost 4 bases, with 9 bases spanning the gap. This CDR3 comprises 13 residues. Germline CDR1 reads MNHEY; CDR2 reads SVGEGT.

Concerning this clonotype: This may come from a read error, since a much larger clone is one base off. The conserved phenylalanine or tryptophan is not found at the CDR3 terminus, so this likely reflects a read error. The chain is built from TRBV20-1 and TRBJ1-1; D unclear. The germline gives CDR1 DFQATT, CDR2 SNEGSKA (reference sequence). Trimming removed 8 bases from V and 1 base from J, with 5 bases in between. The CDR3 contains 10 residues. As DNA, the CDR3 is TGCAGTCCCAAGAACACTGAAGCTTTCTCT. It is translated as CSPKNTEAFS.

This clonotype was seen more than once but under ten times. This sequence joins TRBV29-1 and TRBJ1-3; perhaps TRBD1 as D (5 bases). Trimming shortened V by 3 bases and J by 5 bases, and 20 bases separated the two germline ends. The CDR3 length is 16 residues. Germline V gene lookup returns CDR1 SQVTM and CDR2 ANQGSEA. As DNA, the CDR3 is TGCAGCGTTGATGGGAGGGGAGGGGACTCGCGAAACACCATATATTTT. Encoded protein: CSVDGRGGDSRNTIYF.

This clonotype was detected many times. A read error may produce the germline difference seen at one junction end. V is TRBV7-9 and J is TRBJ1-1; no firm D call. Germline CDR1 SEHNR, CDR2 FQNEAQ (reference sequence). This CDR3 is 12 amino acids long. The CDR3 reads CASSGVNTEAFF. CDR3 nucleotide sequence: TGCGCCAGCAGCGGCGTGAACACTGAAGCTTTCTTT.

CDR3 sequence reads: CASTLGPGGTEAFF. The DNA for the CDR3 is TGTGCCAGCACCTTAGGGCCTGGTGGCACTGAAGCTTTCTTT. This sequence joins TRBV9 and TRBJ1-1; D unresolved. The CDR3 is 14 residues long. CDR1 is SGDLS and CDR2 is YYNGEE in the germline V gene. Between the trimmed V and J ends, which lost 6 bases and 4 bases, there was a span of 16 bases.

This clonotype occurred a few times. The DNA for the CDR3 is TGTGCCAGCAGCGTAGGGGGGGACAACTACGAGCAGTACTTC. This gives the protein CASSVGGDNYEQYF. V is TRBV9 and J is TRBJ2-7; either TRBD1 or TRBD2 may fit D (6 bases each). V was shortened by 0 bases and J by 3 bases, with 10 bases between the two germline ends. CDR1 and CDR2 (germline): SGDLS, YYNGEE. The CDR3 length is 14 residues. The full variable domain, with the rest looked up from reference TRBV9 and TRBJ2-7, is DSGVTQTPKHLITATGQRVTLRCSPRSGDLSVYWYQQSLDQGLQFLIQYYNGEERAKGNILERFSAQQFPDLHSELNLSSLELGDSALYFCASSVGGDNYEQYFGPGTRLTVT.

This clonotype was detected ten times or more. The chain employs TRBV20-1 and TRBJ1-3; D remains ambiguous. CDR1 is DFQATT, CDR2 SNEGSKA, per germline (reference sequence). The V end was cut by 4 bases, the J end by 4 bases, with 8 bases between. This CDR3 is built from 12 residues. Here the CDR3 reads CSATEVGNTIYF. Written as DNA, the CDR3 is TGCAGTGCTACAGAGGTGGGAAACACCATATATTTT.

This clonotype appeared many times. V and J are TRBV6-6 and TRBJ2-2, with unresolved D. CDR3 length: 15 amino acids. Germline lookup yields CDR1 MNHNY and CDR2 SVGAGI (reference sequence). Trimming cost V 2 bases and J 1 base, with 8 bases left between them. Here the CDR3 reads CASSYGRRNTGELFF. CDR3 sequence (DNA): TGTGCCAGCAGTTACGGCAGGAGGAACACCGGGGAGCTGTTTTTT.

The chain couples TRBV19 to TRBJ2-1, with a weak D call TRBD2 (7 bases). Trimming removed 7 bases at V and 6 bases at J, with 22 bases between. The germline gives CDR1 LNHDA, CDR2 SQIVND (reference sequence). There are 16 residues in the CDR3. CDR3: CASTLGGGAMGNEQFF. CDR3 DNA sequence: TGTGCCAGTACCCTGGGAGGGGGGGCTATGGGCAATGAGCAGTTCTTC.

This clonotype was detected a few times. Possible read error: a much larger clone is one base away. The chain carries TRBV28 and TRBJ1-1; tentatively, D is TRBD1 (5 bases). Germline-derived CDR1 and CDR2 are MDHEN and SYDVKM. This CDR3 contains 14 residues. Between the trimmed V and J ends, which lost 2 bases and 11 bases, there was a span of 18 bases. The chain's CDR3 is CASSLSMAGRRAFF. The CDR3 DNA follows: TGTGCCAGCAGTTTAAGCATGGCAGGGCGTCGGGCTTTCTTT. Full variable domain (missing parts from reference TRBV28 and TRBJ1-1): DVKVTQSSRYLVKRTGEKVFLECVQDMDHENMFWYRQDPGLGLRLIYFSYDVKMKEKGDIPEGYSVSREKKERFSLILESASTNQTSMYLCASSLSMAGRRAFFGQGTRLTVV.

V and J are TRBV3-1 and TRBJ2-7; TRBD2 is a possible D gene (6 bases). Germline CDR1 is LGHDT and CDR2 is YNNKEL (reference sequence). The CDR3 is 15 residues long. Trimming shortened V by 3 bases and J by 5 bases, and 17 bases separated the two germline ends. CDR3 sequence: CASSQMAGSANEQYF. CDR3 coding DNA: TGTGCCAGCAGCCAGATGGCCGGGAGTGCCAACGAGCAGTACTTC.

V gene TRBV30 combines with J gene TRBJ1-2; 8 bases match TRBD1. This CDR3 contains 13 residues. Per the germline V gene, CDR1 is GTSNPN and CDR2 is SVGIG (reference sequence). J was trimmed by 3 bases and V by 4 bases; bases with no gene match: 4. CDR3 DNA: TGTGCCTGGACAACACAGGGGGACTATGGCTACACCTTC. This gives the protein CAWTTQGDYGYTF.

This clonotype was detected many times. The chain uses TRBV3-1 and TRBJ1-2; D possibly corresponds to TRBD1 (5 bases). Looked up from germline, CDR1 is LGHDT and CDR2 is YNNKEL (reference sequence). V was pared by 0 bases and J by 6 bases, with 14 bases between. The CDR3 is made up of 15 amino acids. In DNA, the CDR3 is TGTGCCAGCAGCCAAGATCAACCGGGGGACCATGGCTACACCTTC. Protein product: CASSQDQPGDHGYTF.

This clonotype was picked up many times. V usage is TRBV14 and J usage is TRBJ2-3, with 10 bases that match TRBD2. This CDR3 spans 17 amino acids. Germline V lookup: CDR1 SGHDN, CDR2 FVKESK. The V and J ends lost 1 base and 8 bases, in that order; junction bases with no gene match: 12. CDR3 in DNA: TGTGCCAGCAGCCAAGCTGTGCTAGCGGGAGCGTTTGGTACGCAGTATTTT. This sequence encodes CASSQAVLAGAFGTQYF.

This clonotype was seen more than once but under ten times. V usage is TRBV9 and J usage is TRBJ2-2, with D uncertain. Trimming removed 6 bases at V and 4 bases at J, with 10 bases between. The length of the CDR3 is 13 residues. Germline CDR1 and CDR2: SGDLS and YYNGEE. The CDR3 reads CASTQMGTGELFF. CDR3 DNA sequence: TGTGCCAGCACTCAAATGGGCACCGGGGAGCTGTTTTTT.

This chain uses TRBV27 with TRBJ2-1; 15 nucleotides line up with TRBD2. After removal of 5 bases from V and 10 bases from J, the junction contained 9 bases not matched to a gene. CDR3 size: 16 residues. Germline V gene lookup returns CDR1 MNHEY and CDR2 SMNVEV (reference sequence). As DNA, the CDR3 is TGTGCCAGCAGTACGGGACTAGCGGGAGGTAGGGGGGAGCAGTTCTTC. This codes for CASSTGLAGGRGEQFF.

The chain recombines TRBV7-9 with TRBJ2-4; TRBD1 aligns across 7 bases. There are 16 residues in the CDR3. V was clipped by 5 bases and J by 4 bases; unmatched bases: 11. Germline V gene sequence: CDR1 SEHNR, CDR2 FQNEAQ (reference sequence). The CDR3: CASSSTATGVKNIQYF. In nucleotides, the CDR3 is TGTGCCAGCAGCAGCACTGCTACAGGGGTGAAAAACATTCAGTACTTC.

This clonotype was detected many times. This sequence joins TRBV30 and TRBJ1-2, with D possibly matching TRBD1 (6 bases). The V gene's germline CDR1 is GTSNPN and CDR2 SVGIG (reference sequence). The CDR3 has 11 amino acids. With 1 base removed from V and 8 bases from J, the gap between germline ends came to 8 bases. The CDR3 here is CAWSGTEGYTF. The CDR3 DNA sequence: TGTGCCTGGAGTGGGACAGAAGGCTACACCTTC.

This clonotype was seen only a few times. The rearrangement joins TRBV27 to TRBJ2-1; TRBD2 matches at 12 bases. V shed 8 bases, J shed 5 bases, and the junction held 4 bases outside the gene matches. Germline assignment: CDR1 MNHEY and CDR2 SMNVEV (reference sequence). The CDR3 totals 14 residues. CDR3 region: CASLRLAGDNEQFF. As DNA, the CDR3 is TGTGCCAGCCTAAGACTAGCGGGGGACAATGAGCAGTTCTTC.

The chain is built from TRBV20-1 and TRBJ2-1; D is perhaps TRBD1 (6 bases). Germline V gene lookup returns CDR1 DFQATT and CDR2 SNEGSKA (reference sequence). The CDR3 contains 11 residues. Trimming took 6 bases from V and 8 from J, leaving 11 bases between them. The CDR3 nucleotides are TGCAGTGCCCCAGGGGTCTATGAGCAGTTCTTC. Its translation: CSAPGVYEQFF.

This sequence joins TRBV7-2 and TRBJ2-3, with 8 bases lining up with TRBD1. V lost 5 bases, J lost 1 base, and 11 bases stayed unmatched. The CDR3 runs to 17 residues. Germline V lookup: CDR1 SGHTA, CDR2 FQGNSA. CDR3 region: CASSQAGRTGRTDTQYF. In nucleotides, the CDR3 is TGTGCCAGCAGCCAAGCAGGTCGGACAGGGCGCACAGATACGCAGTATTTT.

The CDR3 is CSARIAGFKIAKNIQYF. The CDR3 DNA follows: TGCAGTGCTAGAATAGCGGGATTCAAGATAGCCAAAAACATTCAGTACTTC. The chain has TRBV20-1 and TRBJ2-4; TRBD2 agrees at 8 bases. V dropped 2 bases and J dropped 0; count of bases not matched to a gene: 9. The length of the CDR3 is 17 residues. Germline CDR1 DFQATT, CDR2 SNEGSKA (reference sequence).